This TCR beta chain was observed in a study of T cells in Graves' hyperthyroidism and ophthalmopathy. Points from the study as a whole: A 13 V-J model separated ophthalmopathy from stable hyperthyroidism. Onset of ophthalmopathy came a median around 7.1 months after the model predicted it. Among clonotypes expanded in thyroid above 0.001, most were also found in blood.

Exclusion criteria comprised uncontrolled infection, other autoimmune disease, pregnancy or lactation. With respect to this clonotype: The antigen remains unidentified. The junction departs from germline at one end; a sequencing error may be responsible.

From RNA transcripts, TCR beta CDR3 regions were amplified. The TCR CDR3 was amplified in a first-round RT-PCR using the HTBI primer set. Each CDR3 protein is one row after TCRdb ran MiXCR on the multiplex PCR reads. The sample lists approximately 510,000 distinct CDR3 sequences; roughly 45% were seen once. This CDR3 region has 15 residues. The sequenced sample was peripheral blood or thyroid tissue (not recorded which). This sequence originates from an adult woman with Graves' disease, either hyperthyroidism or ophthalmopathy (not recorded which). The V call is TRBV12-3 or TRBV12-4, the J call TRBJ1-2; D remains ambiguous. The CDR3 DNA reads TGTACCAGCAGTTTTACTGCCGGTTTCGACTATGGCTACACCTTC. Protein product: CTSSFTAGFDYGYTF.